This TCR beta chain was retrieved from a study of OX40 agonist ivuxolimab in advanced cancers. Broadly, across the study: Ivuxolimab was a fully human IgG2 agonistic monoclonal antibody targeting the costimulatory receptor OX40 (CD134). Intravenous ivuxolimab was administered to patients every 2 weeks at six dose levels: 0.01, 0.1, 0.3, 1.5, 3 and 10 mg/kg. Of the approximately 54 dose-escalation patients, hepatocellular carcinoma was present in around 19, melanoma in about 15, renal cell carcinoma in 9 and head and neck cancer in 9. The dose-escalation cohort was almost 85% male with a mean age of 60 years, ranging from roughly 23 to 85. Prior anti-PD-1, anti-PD-L1 or anti-CTLA-4 therapy was permitted, and about two fifths of dose-escalation patients had received checkpoint inhibitors. Three dose-escalation patients achieved partial responses, one with hepatocellular carcinoma and two with cutaneous melanoma. Peripheral TCRbeta sequencing was intended to test whether TCR sequence diversity was altered and clonal T-cell expansion was caused by ivuxolimab. The paper reports the monotherapy dose-escalation portion (N of about 52 patients) of the phase I ivuxolimab trial.

Points the paper makes about the study in general: After ivuxolimab, CD8+ T cells had more expanded clones than CD4+ T cells on average. In the 0.1-3.0 mg/kg groups, partial responders had among the lowest normalized peripheral clonal expansion, particularly in CD8+ T cells. Antigen specificity was not determined for the clonally expanded peripheral T cells. Low levels of normalized T-cell clonal expansion were also seen in some patients who did not respond. At doses from 0.1 to 3.0 mg/kg, clonal expansion was seen in both CD4+ and CD8+ blood T cells between baseline and week 6.

To sequence the TCRbeta CDR3 region, genomic DNA was isolated from the sorted cells. The immunoSEQ Assay was used to sequence the TCRbeta CDR3 regions. Not all clones reach the TCRdb copy of this immuneACCESS table, which keeps in-frame sequences only. Checked studies attribute under half of the gap to unresolved V genes and leave the rest unexplained. For this sample the table gives 60,000 to 85,000 clones, of which over 80% were detected only once. The ten top clones hold about 8.6% of the sample. This clone was counted a single time. The specificity of this receptor is unknown. Base qualities are not recorded, but no much larger clone differs from it by a single base. Patients with autoimmune disease history or receiving systemic immunosuppression were excluded from the trial. In every dose cohort, peripheral blood was drawn for TCR sequencing at baseline, cycle 4 day 1, and cycle 7 day 1. Samples came from an open-label, multicenter, first-in-human phase I dose-escalation trial of ivuxolimab. Adults with locally advanced or metastatic head and neck squamous cell, hepatocellular, melanoma or renal cell carcinoma were enrolled in the trial. Before TCR sequencing, CD4+ T cells and CD8+ T cells were sorted from peripheral blood as separate populations.

Trimming takes 0 bases from V and 0 bases from J, and the germline ends sit 9 bases apart. Via the germline V gene, CDR1 is LGHNT and CDR2 FRNRAP. Reading from cysteine to phenylalanine, the CDR3 counts 16 amino acids. Kept here is only the CDR3 DNA, which spans 48 bases and is read in frame from base 1. This receptor was obtained from an adult with an advanced solid tumor such as melanoma, head and neck, liver or kidney cancer. Source: CD4+ or CD8+ T cells sorted from blood, taken in a trial of the OX40 agonist ivuxolimab. The chain employs TRBV12-5 and TRBJ1-3; no D gene is confidently identified. The DNA is TGTGCTAGTGGTTTGGTAGTGGCAGCCTCTGGAAACACCATATATTTT. Its translation reads: CASGLVVAASGNTIYF.